The entry that follows covers one T cell receptor beta chain sequence. The antigen is not known. Sequencing was performed with immunoSEQ multiplex PCR; in TCRdb, only in-frame clones are kept and a portion is missing. The profile shows around 110,000 clones, 90% of them singletons. Germline V CDR1 and CDR2: MNHNS, SASEGT. The CDR3 covers 15 residues. J was trimmed by 0 bases and V by 6 bases; bases with no gene match: 5. This specimen comes from a study of graft-versus-host responses after intestinal transplantation. Whole-study findings and limits: Early post-transplant HvG declines showed an association with peak circulating GvH clone levels.

The chain has TRBV6-1 and TRBJ2-1; 7 bases line up with TRBD2. This material consisted of unstimulated CD4+ T cells sorted from spleen or lymph node cells, taken before intestinal transplant. This receptor was identified in a human donor who received an intestinal transplant. CDR3 sequence: CASSGSGDSYNEQFF. For the CDR3, the DNA is TGTGCCAGCAGCGGAAGCGGGGACTCCTACAATGAGCAGTTCTTC.